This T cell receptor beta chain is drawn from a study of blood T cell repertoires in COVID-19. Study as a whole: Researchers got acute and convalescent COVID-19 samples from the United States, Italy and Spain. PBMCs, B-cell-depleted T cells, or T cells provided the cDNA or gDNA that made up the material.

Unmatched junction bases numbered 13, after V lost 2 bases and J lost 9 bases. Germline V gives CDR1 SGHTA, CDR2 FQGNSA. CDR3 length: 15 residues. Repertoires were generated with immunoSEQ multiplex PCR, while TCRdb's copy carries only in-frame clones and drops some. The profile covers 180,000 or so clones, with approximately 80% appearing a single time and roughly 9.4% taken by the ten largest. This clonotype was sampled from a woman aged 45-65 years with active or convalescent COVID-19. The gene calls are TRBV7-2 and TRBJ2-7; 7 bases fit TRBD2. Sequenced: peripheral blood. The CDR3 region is CASSLFGGGGKGQYF. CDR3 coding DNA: TGTGCCAGCAGCTTATTTGGCGGGGGAGGGAAGGGGCAGTACTTC.